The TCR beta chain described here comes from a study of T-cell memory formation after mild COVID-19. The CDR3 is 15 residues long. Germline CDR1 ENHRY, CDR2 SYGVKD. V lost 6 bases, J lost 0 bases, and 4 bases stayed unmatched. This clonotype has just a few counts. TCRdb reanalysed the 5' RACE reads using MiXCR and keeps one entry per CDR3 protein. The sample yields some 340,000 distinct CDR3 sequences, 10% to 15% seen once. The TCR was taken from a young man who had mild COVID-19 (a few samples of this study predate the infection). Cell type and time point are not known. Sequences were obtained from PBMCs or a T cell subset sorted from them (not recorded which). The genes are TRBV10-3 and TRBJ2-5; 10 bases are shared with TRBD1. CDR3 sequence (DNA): TGTGCCATCAGACCGGGACAGGGGAACCAAGAGACCCAGTACTTC. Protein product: CAIRPGQGNQETQYF.